This passage covers 22 T cell receptor beta chains from one sample sequenced in a study of chemoradiotherapy in HPV16-positive cancers. Sequenced by immunoSEQ multiplex PCR; TCRdb stores in-frame clones only, minus some. The data hold about 14,000 clones, with less than 70% observed a single time. This material was obtained from a patient who underwent chemoradiotherapy. These receptors all come from a human donor with HPV-associated anogenital cancer.

V is TRBV30 and J is TRBJ2-4, with D tentatively TRBD2 (6 bases). CDR1 GTSNPN and CDR2 SVGIG come from the germline V gene (reference sequence). Trimming removed 2 bases at V and 0 bases at J, with 8 bases between. This CDR3 comprises 14 residues. CDR3 sequence reads: CAWSRERAKNIQYF. CDR3 DNA: TGTGCCTGGAGTCGGGAGCGAGCCAAAAACATTCAGTACTTC.

This chain links TRBV5-6 with TRBJ2-3; D is undetermined. There are 13 residues in the CDR3. CDR1 is SGHDT, CDR2 YYEEEE, per germline. Deletions cut 6 bases from V and 3 bases from J, with 11 bases between. The CDR3 DNA reads TGTGCCAGCATCCCGGGCGTGACAGATACGCAGTATTTT. Translation: CASIPGVTDTQYF.

The J gene is TRBJ2-3, the V gene TRBV5-1; D gene ambiguous. The CDR3 consists of 13 residues. CDR1 is SGHRS and CDR2 is YFSETQ in the germline V gene. Trimming cost V 0 bases and J 2 bases, with 4 bases left between them. The CDR3 loop is CASSLGTTDTQYF. The DNA for the CDR3 is TGCGCCAGCAGCTTGGGGACCACAGATACGCAGTATTTT.

The V and J genes are TRBV9 and TRBJ2-7, with 7 bases fitting TRBD2. The CDR3 has 14 residues. V lost 4 bases to trimming and J lost 4 bases; unmatched junction nucleotides: 8. Germline-derived CDR1 and CDR2 are SGDLS and YYNGEE. The CDR3 loop reads CASSMGGGGYEQYF. The CDR3, as DNA: TGTGCCAGCAGCATGGGGGGGGGAGGATACGAGCAGTACTTC.

J is TRBJ1-1 and V is TRBV10-2; no definite D call. Trimming cost V 3 bases and J 10 bases, with 12 bases left between them. CDR1 and CDR2 (germline): WSHSY, SAAADI. CDR3 length equals 12 residues. The chain's CDR3 is CASSENLYGAFF. The DNA of the CDR3 is TGCGCCAGCAGTGAAAATCTTTACGGAGCTTTCTTT.

The chain links TRBV2 to TRBJ2-5; 14 nucleotides agree with TRBD2. The CDR3 contains 15 residues. The junction had 4 bases not matched to a gene; V was cut back by 7 bases and J by 3 bases. CDR1 and CDR2 from the germline V gene are SNHLY and FYNNEI. Here the CDR3 reads CASKTGLAGEETQYF. The CDR3 DNA reads TGTGCCAGCAAGACGGGACTAGCGGGGGAAGAGACCCAGTACTTC. The whole variable domain, filled in from reference TRBV2 and TRBJ2-5, reads EPEVTQTPSHQVTQMGQEVILRCVPISNHLYFYWYRQILGQKVEFLVSFYNNEISEKSEIFDDQFSVERPDGSNFTLKIRSTKLEDSAMYFCASKTGLAGEETQYFGPGTRLLVL.

The J gene is TRBJ2-4, the V gene TRBV25-1; D is possibly TRBD2 (5 bases). Germline V lookup: CDR1 MGHDK, CDR2 SYGVNS. The CDR3 totals 16 residues. V lost 0 bases, J lost 7 bases, and 16 bases lay in between. The CDR3, as DNA: TGTGCCAGCAGTGAATATTATGGACGGCGGAGGAACATTCAGTACTTC. Translated, it gives CASSEYYGRRRNIQYF.

The chain employs TRBV5-5 and TRBJ1-4; D is uncertain. Trimming pared 7 bases from V and 4 bases from J, leaving 11 bases between. The CDR3 sequence is 13 residues long. In germline, CDR1 is SGHKS, CDR2 YYEKEE (reference sequence). The CDR3 loop reads CASSFGVNEKLFF. The CDR3 DNA is TGTGCCAGCTCCTTCGGGGTTAATGAAAAACTGTTTTTT.

Only a few counts were recorded for this clone. The chain has TRBV2 and TRBJ1-6; D uncertain. The CDR3 runs 14 residues. V lost 3 bases and J lost 7, with 10 bases in between. Germline V gives CDR1 SNHLY, CDR2 FYNNEI. The CDR3 DNA reads TGTGCCAGCAGTGAGAGGGTTAGCAATTCACCCCTCCACTTT. Its translation is CASSERVSNSPLHF.

This chain joins TRBV5-8 and TRBJ1-6; possibly TRBD1 for D (6 bases). The germline V and J ends were trimmed by 3 bases and 7 bases, with 14 bases remaining between them. Germline CDR1 is SGHTS and CDR2 is YDEGEE. The length of the CDR3 is 15 residues. CDR3 sequence reads: CASSSRGLLNSPLHF. As DNA, the CDR3 is TGTGCCAGCAGCTCCAGGGGTCTTCTGAATTCACCCCTCCACTTT.

This clone was observed a handful of times. The J gene is TRBJ1-1, the V gene TRBV6-5; 9 positions match TRBD1. The CDR3 loop spans 13 amino acids. Germline lookup yields CDR1 MNHEY and CDR2 SVGAGI. V was pared by 1 base and J by 10 bases, with 4 bases of the junction left unmatched. The CDR3 loop reads CASSYLNRGRAFF. DNA for the CDR3: TGTGCCAGCAGTTACTTGAACAGGGGGCGAGCTTTCTTT.

The rearrangement uses TRBV7-9 and TRBJ2-3, with D possibly being TRBD2 (5 bases). The CDR3 extends over 15 amino acids. CDR1 is SEHNR, CDR2 FQNEAQ, per germline (reference sequence). V lost 5 bases and J lost 0, with 12 bases in between. The CDR3: CASSPSQRSTDTQYF. The CDR3 region has the DNA TGTGCCAGCAGCCCCTCACAGCGGAGCACAGATACGCAGTATTTT.

This clone was seen a handful of times. V is TRBV19 and J is TRBJ1-3; TRBD1 agrees at 10 bases. V lost 8 bases to trimming and J lost 3 bases; unmatched junction nucleotides: 7. The CDR3 is 15 amino acids. Germline V gene sequence: CDR1 LNHDA, CDR2 SQIVND (reference sequence). As DNA, the CDR3 is TGTGCCAGTGGCCACGACAGGGGGCTTGGAAACACCATATATTTT. This gives the protein CASGHDRGLGNTIYF.

This chain uses TRBV7-9 with TRBJ2-7, with D possibly matching TRBD2 (5 bases). CDR3 size: 14 residues. V was trimmed by 1 base and J by 6 bases, leaving 13 bases between them. From germline, CDR1 is SEHNR and CDR2 FQNEAQ (reference sequence). The CDR3 DNA reads as TGTGCCAGCAGCTTAGGCCCGGGGTCTAGCGAGCAGTACTTC. Amino acid sequence: CASSLGPGSSEQYF.

This chain uses TRBV5-5 with TRBJ2-7; D is perhaps TRBD2 (6 bases). The CDR3 covers 13 residues. From germline, CDR1 is SGHKS and CDR2 YYEKEE (reference sequence). V gave up 3 bases and J gave up 4 bases, with 11 bases separating them. The CDR3 coding sequence is TGTGCCAGCAGCTACTCAGGGAGGTACGAGCAGTACTTC. This encodes CASSYSGRYEQYF.

The genes are TRBV9 and TRBJ2-3; D is perhaps TRBD2 (5 bases). The germline gives CDR1 SGDLS, CDR2 YYNGEE. Trimming pared 0 bases from V and 4 bases from J, leaving 15 bases between. This CDR3 comprises 16 residues. The CDR3 nucleotides read TGTGCCAGCAGCGTAGGCGGGCAGCGAGGGTCAGATACGCAGTATTTT. Residues: CASSVGGQRGSDTQYF.

V and J are TRBV10-3 and TRBJ1-1; 8 nucleotides line up with TRBD1. This CDR3 contains 12 residues. The J segment lost 4 bases and the V segment lost 5 bases, leaving 0 bases of the junction unmatched. Germline V CDR1 and CDR2: ENHRY, SYGVKD. The DNA for the CDR3 is TGTGCCATCAGTACAGGGGGCACTGAAGCTTTCTTT. It specifies CAISTGGTEAFF.

By share of the sample, this clone is large. The gene calls are TRBV28 and TRBJ1-2; D gene unclear. In germline, CDR1 is MDHEN, CDR2 SYDVKM. The length of the CDR3 is 11 residues. CDR3 amino acids: CGLDSGEGYTF. The DNA of the CDR3 is TGTGGGCTGGACTCTGGAGAAGGCTACACCTTC.

The gene calls are TRBV7-6 and TRBJ2-7; D perhaps matches TRBD1 (5 bases). The germline V gene encodes CDR1 SGHVS and CDR2 FNYEAQ. Trimming shortened V by 8 bases and J by 7 bases, and 30 bases separated the two germline ends. This CDR3 spans 17 amino acids. In DNA form, the CDR3 reads TGTGCCAGCGGCATCCCACCCCCCGACTCTCCAGGGAAAGAGCAGTACTTC. This translates into CASGIPPPDSPGKEQYF.

V usage is TRBV4-1 and J usage is TRBJ1-5; 7 positions match TRBD1. Germline values: CDR1 MGHRA, CDR2 YSYEKL. CDR3 size: 14 residues. J was trimmed by 6 bases and V by 2 bases; bases with no gene match: 4. The CDR3 DNA sequence: TGCGCCAGCAGCCAAAGTCAGGGGGGTCAGCCCCAGCATTTT. As protein: CASSQSQGGQPQHF.

The rearrangement links TRBV6-1 to TRBJ1-2; D gene ambiguous. The germline V gene has CDR1 MNHNS and CDR2 SASEGT. Trimming took off 3 bases at V and 8 bases at J, with 13 bases between the two ends. This CDR3 spans 13 amino acids. CDR3: CASSESVTGGYTF. CDR3 sequence (DNA): TGTGCCAGCAGTGAGTCGGTTACTGGGGGCTACACCTTC.

The chain combines TRBV7-2 with TRBJ1-1; D is ambiguous. The germline CDR1 and CDR2 sequences are SGHTA and FQGNSA. Trimming stripped 3 bases from V and 1 base from J, with 6 bases between. CDR3 length equals 13 residues. In nucleotides, the CDR3 is TGTGCCAGCAGCTTCCAGCCGAACACTGAAGCTTTCTTT. This translates into CASSFQPNTEAFF.